Reported below is one T cell receptor beta chain. The germline V and J ends were trimmed by 0 bases and 7 bases, with 15 bases remaining between them. Per germline, CDR1 LGHDT and CDR2 YNNKEL (reference sequence). The CDR3 has 15 residues. This entry is derived from a study of blood T cell repertoires in COVID-19. Study-wide background: The study drew acute and convalescent COVID-19 samples from the United States, Italy and Spain. PBMCs, B-cell-depleted T cells, or T cells provided the cDNA or gDNA that made up the material.

In the study's own analysis: Quantification of nucleated cells was approximated via reference gene primer amplification. TCRdb keeps only in-frame clones here, not all; method: immunoSEQ multiplex PCR. The D gene and trimming were derived from the DNA, and the V and J assignments and clone size from that table. Counted here are approximately 260,000 clones, around four fifths occurring once; the ten biggest clones make up about 4.9%. The source material was peripheral blood. The rearrangement joins TRBV3-1 (or the pseudogene TRBV3-2) to TRBJ1-2; D is uncertain. This TCR was recovered from a man between 60 and 75 years old who had recovered from COVID-19. CDR3 loop: CASSQEVYRAGGYTF. As DNA, the CDR3 is TGTGCCAGCAGCCAAGAGGTGTATCGGGCGGGTGGCTACACCTTC.